This TCR beta chain was identified during a study of blood T cell repertoires in COVID-19 (dated by TCRdb to 2019 to 2021). Regarding the complete study: The collaborator samples originated in the United States, Italy and Spain and spanned the acute and convalescent phases of COVID-19. Deeply sampled blood TCRbeta repertoires from subjects exposed to, actively infected with, or recovered from COVID-19 were included in the dataset. Sample metadata almost always included a de-identified subject ID, COVID-19 status, age in years and sex. The prospective study material was composed of cDNA or gDNA derived from T cells, B-cell-depleted T cells, or PBMCs. The repertoires were made available in a free public database intended to serve as a resource for research on the immune response to SARS-CoV-2. Samples were obtained from the ongoing ImmuneRACE study (first 160 participants) and from 1,254 subjects provided by 6 global collaborators. Where available, HLA class I and class II types were taken from metadata supplied by the sample provider and were not determined by assay-based typing. What the authors observed across the whole study: Clinical and demographic metadata were provided uncurated, with the amount varying by source and participant.

Compared with germline, V lacks 6 bases and J lacks 3 bases; bases without a gene match: 5. From the germline V gene, CDR1 is SNHLY and CDR2 is FYNNEI. The CDR3 spans 14 residues, from the cysteine through the phenylalanine. The only DNA kept is the CDR3, 42 bases in frame from the first base. Collaborating institutions collected whole blood in K2EDTA tubes following their own protocols. For TCRbeta analysis, collaborator samples were shipped as frozen whole blood, as isolated PBMCs, or as DNA extracted from either sample type. There are a few counts of this clone. No antigen is known for it. The input lacks base qualities; no much larger clone sits a single base away. TCRbeta CDR3 regions were amplified from genomic DNA by means of the immunoSEQ Assay, a bias-controlled multiplex PCR. From the authors' description of their analysis: The number of nucleated cells in each sample was estimated from the amplification of reference gene primers within the assay. To quantify the absolute abundance of each unique TCRbeta CDR3 rearrangement, sequence reads were collapsed and filtered. For each sample, productive Simpson clonality was calculated as the square root of Simpson's diversity index over productive rearrangements. The table was pulled from immuneACCESS by TCRdb, which kept in-frame rearrangements only. Such tables lose some clones; where checked, under half of the loss comes from unresolved V genes, and the rest has no known cause. D and trimming come from the DNA, and the V and J calls and clone size come from that table. The sample table records some 64,000 clones; roughly 84% of these occur just once. The ten largest clones capture about 20% of the sample.

The specimen sequenced was peripheral blood. The chain joins TRBV2 to TRBJ1-3; 7 middle bases align to TRBD1. This clonotype originated in a woman older than 75 with active or convalescent COVID-19. The CDR3 here reads CASRPDRVGNTIYF. The base sequence is TGTGCCAGCAGACCTGACAGGGTTGGAAACACCATATATTTT.